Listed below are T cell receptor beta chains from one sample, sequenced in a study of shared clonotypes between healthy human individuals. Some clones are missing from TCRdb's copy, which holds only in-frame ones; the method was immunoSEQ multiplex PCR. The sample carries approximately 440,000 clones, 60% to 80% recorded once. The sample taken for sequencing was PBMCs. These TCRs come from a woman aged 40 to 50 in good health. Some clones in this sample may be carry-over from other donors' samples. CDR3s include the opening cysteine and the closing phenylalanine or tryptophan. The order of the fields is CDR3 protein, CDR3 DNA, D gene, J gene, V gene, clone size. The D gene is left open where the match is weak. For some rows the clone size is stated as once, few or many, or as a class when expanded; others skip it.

CDR3 protein: CASSTDRAVGEKLFF; CDR3 DNA: TGCGCCAGCAGTACGGACAGGGCGGTAGGAGAAAAACTGTTTTTT; D gene: TRBD1; J gene: TRBJ1-4; V gene: TRBV5-1; clone size: -
CDR3 protein: CASSLGQGRLDTEAFF; CDR3 DNA: TGTGCCAGCAGCCTAGGACAGGGTAGACTGGACACTGAAGCTTTCTTT; D gene: TRBD1; J gene: TRBJ1-1; V gene: TRBV14; clone size: -
CDR3 protein: CASSRKGARLFF; CDR3 DNA: TGTGCCAGTAGTCGTAAGGGGGCAAGGCTGTTTTTT; D gene: TRBD1; J gene: TRBJ1-4; V gene: TRBV19; clone size: -
CDR3 protein: CAIGTSPGEQYF; CDR3 DNA: TGTGCCATCGGGACATCCCCTGGCGAGCAGTACTTC; D gene: -; J gene: TRBJ2-7; V gene: TRBV7-3; clone size: -
CDR3 protein: CASRSRRVDTEAFF; CDR3 DNA: TGTGCCAGCAGGTCCCGACGGGTAGATACTGAAGCTTTCTTT; D gene: -; J gene: TRBJ1-1; V gene: TRBV6-5; clone size: -
CDR3 protein: CASSTSGASYNEQFF; CDR3 DNA: TGTGCCAGCAGTACCAGCGGGGCCTCCTACAATGAGCAGTTCTTC; D gene: TRBD2; J gene: TRBJ2-1; V gene: TRBV5-4; clone size: -
CDR3 protein: CSVAVGGDHYGYTF; CDR3 DNA: TGCAGCGTCGCCGTTGGAGGGGATCACTATGGCTACACCTTC; D gene: -; J gene: TRBJ1-2; V gene: TRBV29-1; clone size: once
CDR3 protein: CASGWMTGGAVQPQHF; CDR3 DNA: TGTGCTAGTGGTTGGATGACAGGGGGCGCGGTTCAGCCCCAGCATTTT; D gene: TRBD1; J gene: TRBJ1-5; V gene: TRBV12-5; clone size: -
CDR3 protein: CASSLALQNNEQFF; CDR3 DNA: TGTGCCAGCAGCTTAGCGCTCCAGAACAATGAGCAGTTCTTC; D gene: -; J gene: TRBJ2-1; V gene: TRBV7-6; clone size: -
CDR3 protein: CASSPSRDRVPPLSGNTIYF; CDR3 DNA: TGCGCCAGCAGCCCGTCCCGGGACAGGGTACCCCCTCTCTCTGGAAACACCATATATTTT; D gene: TRBD1; J gene: TRBJ1-3; V gene: TRBV4-1; clone size: -
CDR3 protein: CSVAQLGSYEQYF; CDR3 DNA: TGCAGCGTCGCCCAGCTGGGCTCCTACGAGCAGTACTTC; D gene: -; J gene: TRBJ2-7; V gene: TRBV29-1; clone size: -
CDR3 protein: CATSRDPGLAVNNEQFF; CDR3 DNA: TGTGCCACCAGCAGAGATCCCGGACTAGCTGTAAACAATGAGCAGTTCTTC; D gene: TRBD2; J gene: TRBJ2-1; V gene: TRBV15; clone size: -
CDR3 protein: CASSPPRQGVFGGELFF; CDR3 DNA: TGTGCCAGCAGTCCCCCTCGGCAGGGGGTGTTCGGCGGGGAGCTGTTTTTT; D gene: TRBD1; J gene: TRBJ2-2; V gene: TRBV28; clone size: -
CDR3 protein: CASSQYRLKETQYF; CDR3 DNA: TGCGCCAGCAGCCAATACAGGTTGAAAGAGACCCAGTACTTC; D gene: -; J gene: TRBJ2-5; V gene: TRBV4-1; clone size: once
CDR3 protein: CASSLWGGESNEQFF; CDR3 DNA: TGTGCCAGCAGTTTATGGGGGGGGGAATCCAATGAGCAGTTCTTC; D gene: TRBD2; J gene: TRBJ2-1; V gene: TRBV27; clone size: -
CDR3 protein: CASSPPVGGGTDTQYF; CDR3 DNA: TGTGCCAGCTCACCACCGGTGGGTGGGGGCACAGATACGCAGTATTTT; D gene: -; J gene: TRBJ2-3; V gene: TRBV18; clone size: -
CDR3 protein: CAWGSPTDTQYF; CDR3 DNA: TGTGCCTGGGGGAGCCCCACAGATACGCAGTATTTT; D gene: -; J gene: TRBJ2-3; V gene: TRBV28; clone size: once
CDR3 protein: CASSPRTSGSTDTQYF; CDR3 DNA: TGTGCCAGCTCACCTCGGACTAGCGGGAGCACAGATACGCAGTATTTT; D gene: TRBD2; J gene: TRBJ2-3; V gene: TRBV18; clone size: -
CDR3 protein: CASSSDRNTEAFF; CDR3 DNA: TGTGCCAGCAGCTCGGACCGGAACACTGAAGCTTTCTTT; D gene: -; J gene: TRBJ1-1; V gene: TRBV7-7; clone size: -
CDR3 protein: CAARGNTIYF; CDR3 DNA: TGCGCCGCCCGCGGAAACACCATATATTTT; D gene: -; J gene: TRBJ1-3; V gene: TRBV10-1; clone size: few
CDR3 protein: CASSDSTSGDYNEQFF; CDR3 DNA: TGTGCCAGCAGTGACTCGACTAGCGGGGATTACAATGAGCAGTTCTTC; D gene: TRBD2; J gene: TRBJ2-1; V gene: TRBV6-4; clone size: -
CDR3 protein: CSVVGLAGPYEQYF; CDR3 DNA: TGCAGCGTTGTCGGACTAGCGGGACCCTACGAGCAGTACTTC; D gene: TRBD2; J gene: TRBJ2-7; V gene: TRBV29-1; clone size: -
CDR3 protein: CASSLGESHNEQFF; CDR3 DNA: TGTGCCAGCAGCTTGGGGGAATCTCACAATGAGCAGTTCTTC; D gene: -; J gene: TRBJ2-1; V gene: TRBV7-8; clone size: many
CDR3 protein: CASTTTGRLGYTF; CDR3 DNA: TGTGCCAGCACCACCACAGGGAGGTTGGGCTACACCTTC; D gene: -; J gene: TRBJ1-2; V gene: TRBV28; clone size: -
CDR3 protein: CAWSLTGDTQYF; CDR3 DNA: TGTGCCTGGAGCCTGACAGGTGATACGCAGTATTTT; D gene: -; J gene: TRBJ2-3; V gene: TRBV30; clone size: -
CDR3 protein: CAISESARGEGEQYF; CDR3 DNA: TGTGCCATCAGTGAGTCCGCCAGGGGAGAGGGCGAGCAGTACTTC; D gene: -; J gene: TRBJ2-7; V gene: TRBV10-3; clone size: -
CDR3 protein: CASSDRDREYF; CDR3 DNA: TGTGCCAGCAGCGACCGGGACAGGGAGTACTTC; D gene: TRBD1; J gene: TRBJ2-7; V gene: TRBV7-9; clone size: -
CDR3 protein: CASSSPSGRLVDEQFF; CDR3 DNA: TGTGCCAGCAGTTCTCCTAGCGGGAGGCTCGTCGATGAGCAGTTCTTC; D gene: TRBD2; J gene: TRBJ2-1; V gene: TRBV27; clone size: -
CDR3 protein: CSAAQGNEQYF; CDR3 DNA: TGCAGTGCTGCACAGGGGAATGAGCAGTACTTC; D gene: TRBD1; J gene: TRBJ2-7; V gene: TRBV20-1; clone size: few